The 21 T cell receptor beta chains presented below share a single source sample, sequenced in a study of T cells after yellow fever vaccination. Each CDR3 protein gets one entry after TCRdb re-called the 5' RACE reads with MiXCR. Among about 510,000 distinct CDR3 sequences listed, 20% to 25% were seen once. The input for sequencing was PBMCs, taken roughly 20 days after the first yellow fever vaccination. These receptor sequences come from a young man who received the YFV17D yellow fever vaccine.

This clonotype was seen at least ten times. This sequence joins TRBV6-5 and TRBJ1-1; D remains ambiguous. Trimming stripped 3 bases from V and 3 bases from J, with 8 bases between. This CDR3 spans 13 amino acids. Germline V lookup: CDR1 MNHEY, CDR2 SVGAGI. Here the CDR3 DNA reads TGTGCCAGCAGTTATTCGGGGTACACTGAAGCTTTCTTT. Its translation is CASSYSGYTEAFF.

The chain links TRBV11-2 to TRBJ2-1, with 9 bases aligning to TRBD1. This CDR3 comprises 16 residues. V lost 6 bases to trimming and J lost 10 bases; unmatched junction nucleotides: 16. CDR1 and CDR2 (germline): SGHAT, FQNNGV. In DNA form, the CDR3 reads TGTGCCAGCAGTTTTGGAGCGGGACAGGGCTTTGTCGAGCAGTTCTTC. Its protein is CASSFGAGQGFVEQFF. Full variable domain (outside the CDR3, taken from reference TRBV11-2 and TRBJ2-1): EAGVAQSPRYKIIEKRQSVAFWCNPISGHATLYWYQQILGQGPKLLIQFQNNGVVDDSQLPKDRFSAERLKGVDSTLKIQPAKLEDSAVYLCASSFGAGQGFVEQFFGPGTRLTVL.

This clonotype has a single count. This CDR3 is CASSQLGTVGNQPQHF. In DNA form, the CDR3 reads TGCGCCAGCAGCCAACTTGGGACAGTTGGAAATCAGCCCCAGCATTTT. This chain links TRBV4-1 with TRBJ1-5; 7 nucleotides agree with TRBD1. V gave up 2 bases and J gave up 4 bases; unmatched junction bases: 8. The CDR3 is 16 residues long. The germline gives CDR1 MGHRA, CDR2 YSYEKL.

The chain joins TRBV19 to TRBJ1-5, with 8 bases identical to TRBD1. CDR3 size: 13 residues. Per germline, CDR1 LNHDA and CDR2 SQIVND (reference sequence). J lost 7 bases, V lost 9 bases, and 8 bases had no gene match. The CDR3 sequence is CASAPGGRQPQHF. Here the CDR3 DNA reads TGTGCCAGCGCCCCAGGGGGCCGACAGCCCCAGCATTTT.

This clonotype was counted only a few times. This chain connects TRBV2 to TRBJ2-2; D is uncertain. Trimming cost V 6 bases and J 4 bases, with 9 bases left between them. The CDR3 contains 13 residues. Looked up from germline, CDR1 is SNHLY and CDR2 is FYNNEI. Here the CDR3 DNA reads TGTGCCAGCAGCGACCAGATCACCGGGGAGCTGTTTTTT. The encoded protein is CASSDQITGELFF.

This clonotype appeared a few times. The rearrangement links TRBV4-3 to TRBJ1-6, with D perhaps matching TRBD1 (6 bases). Germline loops: CDR1 LGHNA, CDR2 YSLEER. CDR3 length: 19 residues. V was shortened by 3 bases and J by 2 bases, with 20 bases between the two germline ends. The CDR3 spells CASSQEDIRGPTYNSPLHF. Here the CDR3 DNA reads TGCGCCAGCAGCCAGGAAGATATCAGGGGACCGACCTATAATTCACCCCTCCACTTT.

This chain connects TRBV7-9 to TRBJ2-5; a weak D match, TRBD1 (6 bases). The CDR3 length is 13 residues. Germline V gene sequence: CDR1 SEHNR, CDR2 FQNEAQ (reference sequence). The V end lost 6 bases, the J end lost 3 bases, and 11 bases lay between the germline ends. The CDR3 loop is CASSWDNEETQYF. CDR3 coding DNA: TGTGCCAGCAGTTGGGACAACGAAGAGACCCAGTACTTC. The full variable domain, in which reference TRBV7-9 and TRBJ2-5 provide the parts outside the CDR3, is DTGVSQNPRHKITKRGQNVTFRCDPISEHNRLYWYRQTLGQGPEFLTYFQNEAQLEKSRLLSDRFSAERPKGSFSTLEIQRTEQGDSAMYLCASSWDNEETQYFGPGTRLLVL.

The gene calls are TRBV4-3 and TRBJ2-3; 8 bases line up with TRBD1. The CDR3 is 15 amino acids. CDR1 and CDR2 (germline): LGHNA, YSLEER. The ends lost 3 bases at V and 4 bases at J; junction bases unmatched: 6. CDR3 in DNA: TGCGCCAGCAGCCAGGGACAGGCTGGGTCAGATACGCAGTATTTT. It translates to CASSQGQAGSDTQYF.

The chain is built from TRBV9 and TRBJ2-7, with D hard to call. CDR1 and CDR2 (germline): SGDLS, YYNGEE. Trimming stripped 0 bases from V and 6 bases from J, with 4 bases between. The CDR3 runs to 11 residues. The CDR3 protein is CASSVGGEQYF. The CDR3 region has the DNA TGTGCCAGCAGCGTAGGGGGCGAGCAGTACTTC.

This clonotype came up a few times. This chain connects TRBV7-2 to TRBJ1-1, with a possible D match to TRBD1 (6 bases). Trimming stripped 1 base from V and 9 bases from J, with 18 bases between. CDR3 length: 15 residues. The germline CDR1 and CDR2 sequences are SGHTA and FQGNSA. This chain's CDR3 is CASSLVGPITGQAFF. In DNA, the CDR3 is TGTGCCAGCAGCTTAGTAGGCCCCATTACAGGGCAAGCTTTCTTT.

Many counts were recorded for this clonotype. The chain uses TRBV5-1 and TRBJ2-2; D gene unclear. The V gene lost 9 bases and the J gene lost 6 bases, with 15 bases spanning the gap. The CDR3 has 13 residues. Germline values: CDR1 SGHRS, CDR2 YFSETQ. CDR3 DNA sequence: TGCGCCACCGCCGGCGATCCAGCCGGGGAGCTGTTTTTT. Protein sequence: CATAGDPAGELFF.

This clonotype was seen many times. The rearrangement links TRBV4-3 to TRBJ2-3; a possible D gene is TRBD2 (7 bases). The V gene lost 4 bases and the J gene lost 0 bases, with 14 bases spanning the gap. The CDR3 has 16 residues. Germline values: CDR1 LGHNA, CDR2 YSLEER. CDR3: CASSLGGAASTDTQYF. The CDR3 DNA reads TGCGCCAGCAGCCTGGGGGGGGCCGCTAGCACAGATACGCAGTATTTT.

In this sample, this clonotype turned up a few times. The rearrangement uses TRBV6-5 and TRBJ2-7; maybe TRBD1 (6 bases). The CDR3 covers 14 residues. The germline V gene encodes CDR1 MNHEY and CDR2 SVGAGI. The germline V and J ends were trimmed by 0 bases and 0 bases, with 6 bases remaining between them. The CDR3 is CASSYSDSSYEQYF. CDR3 nucleotides: TGTGCCAGCAGTTACTCGGACAGCTCCTACGAGCAGTACTTC.

This clonotype was seen just once. The chain carries TRBV7-9 and TRBJ1-1; TRBD1 might be the D (5 bases). The germline V gene has CDR1 SEHNR and CDR2 FQNEAQ (reference sequence). The CDR3 totals 13 residues. V lost 5 bases and J lost 11, with 18 bases in between. CDR3 protein: CASSEGWGDDAFF. The DNA of the CDR3 is TGTGCCAGCAGCGAAGGTTGGGGGGACGACGCTTTCTTT. Full variable domain (outside the CDR3, taken from reference TRBV7-9 and TRBJ1-1): DTGVSQNPRHKITKRGQNVTFRCDPISEHNRLYWYRQTLGQGPEFLTYFQNEAQLEKSRLLSDRFSAERPKGSFSTLEIQRTEQGDSAMYLCASSEGWGDDAFFGQGTRLTVV.

This clonotype has only one observation. The junction departs from germline at one end; a sequencing error may be responsible. The chain has TRBV5-8 and TRBJ1-1; D is perhaps TRBD1 (5 bases). The germline CDR1 and CDR2 sequences are SGHTS and YDEGEE. CDR3 length: 12 residues. Here the CDR3 reads CASSWGLGEAFF. The CDR3 DNA is TGCGCCAGCAGCTGGGGACTGGGTGAAGCTTTCTTT. Looking up the rest from reference TRBV5-8 and TRBJ1-1 gives the full variable domain: EAGVTQSPTHLIKTRGQQATLRCSPISGHTSVYWYQQALGLGLQFLLWYDEGEERNRGNFPPRFSGRQFPNYSSELNVNALELEDSALYLCASSWGLGEAFFGQGTRLTVV.

This clonotype was observed a handful of times. This chain links TRBV7-2 with TRBJ2-3; 9 nucleotides match TRBD2. The CDR3 spans 13 residues. V was clipped by 2 bases and J by 8 bases; unmatched bases: 2. CDR1 and CDR2 from the germline V gene are SGHTA and FQGNSA. The CDR3 DNA reads TGTGCCAGCAGCTTAAGCGGGAGGAGTACGCAGTATTTT. Translation gives CASSLSGRSTQYF.

This clonotype turned up a few times. This chain uses TRBV18 with TRBJ2-7; 7 bases fit TRBD2. The CDR3 is 16 amino acids. J lost 2 bases, V lost 3 bases, and 10 bases had no gene match. Germline CDR1 KGHSH, CDR2 LQKENI. CDR3 region: CASSPYSAGVTYEQYF. CDR3 in DNA: TGTGCCAGCTCACCCTACAGCGCGGGGGTTACCTACGAGCAGTACTTC.

The chain couples TRBV19 to TRBJ2-1; TRBD1 might be the D (5 bases). Trimming pared 9 bases from V and 5 bases from J, leaving 20 bases between. The CDR3 has 15 amino acids. Germline CDR1 is LNHDA and CDR2 is SQIVND (reference sequence). The CDR3 loop is CASRVGLTANNEQFF. CDR3 coding DNA: TGTGCCAGCCGGGTGGGTTTGACAGCAAACAATGAGCAGTTCTTC.

This clonotype was observed a few times. The J gene is TRBJ2-5, the V gene TRBV5-1; 12 bases match TRBD2. J gave up 3 bases and V 1 base, and 4 bases lay outside the gene matches. Germline loops: CDR1 SGHRS, CDR2 YFSETQ. CDR3 size: 16 residues. CDR3 nucleotide sequence: TGCGCCAGCAGCTTGAATCCTAGCGGGGGGGAAGAGACCCAGTACTTC. Translation: CASSLNPSGGEETQYF.

The chain is built from TRBV25-1 and TRBJ2-7; 10 bases map to TRBD1. The V segment lost 4 bases and the J segment 5 bases; nucleotides outside the gene matches: 5. The CDR3 runs to 14 residues. Germline V gene data show CDR1 as MGHDK and CDR2 as SYGVNS. The DNA for the CDR3 is TGTGCCAGCAGTGGCCTGGGACAGGGGAACGAGCAGTACGTC. Residues: CASSGLGQGNEQYV.

This clonotype appeared a single time. The chain recombines TRBV10-3 with TRBJ1-5, with D unresolved. Trimming left V 8 bases short and J 10 bases short, with 12 bases between. Germline CDR1 ENHRY, CDR2 SYGVKD. This CDR3 has 11 residues. As DNA, the CDR3 is TGTGCCATCCGAATCCAGTACCCCCAGCATTTT. Translating gives CAIRIQYPQHF.